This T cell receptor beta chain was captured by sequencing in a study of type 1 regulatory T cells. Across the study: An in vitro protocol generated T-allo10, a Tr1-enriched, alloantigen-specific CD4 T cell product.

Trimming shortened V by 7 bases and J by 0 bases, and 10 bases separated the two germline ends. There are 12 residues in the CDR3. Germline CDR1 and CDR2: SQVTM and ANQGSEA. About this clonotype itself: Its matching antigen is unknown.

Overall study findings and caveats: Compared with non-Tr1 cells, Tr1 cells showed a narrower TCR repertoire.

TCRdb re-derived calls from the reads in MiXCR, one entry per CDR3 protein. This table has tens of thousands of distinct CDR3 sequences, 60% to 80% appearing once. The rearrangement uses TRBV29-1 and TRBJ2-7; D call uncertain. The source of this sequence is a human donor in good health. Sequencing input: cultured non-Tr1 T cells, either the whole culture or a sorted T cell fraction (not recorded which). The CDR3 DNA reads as TGCAGCGCCGACCTCGGCTCCTACGAGCAGTACTTC. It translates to CSADLGSYEQYF.